These T cell receptor beta chains were read from a single sample in a study of blood T cell repertoires in COVID-19. Assay: immunoSEQ multiplex PCR; the TCRdb copy retains only in-frame clones and omits some. The data contain about 150,000 clones, about 91% of them singletons. Input material: peripheral blood. The receptors derive from a woman aged 45-60 years with acute or convalescent COVID-19. Each CDR3 is given with its conserved first and last residue. The D gene is left open where the match is weak. Only some rows state a clone size, as once, few, many or a class for expanded clones.

clone_size,v_call,d_call,j_call,cdr3_aa,cdr3_nt
-,TRBV6-6,-,TRBJ2-7,CASNVRSFSYEQYF,TGTGCCAGCAACGTACGCAGTTTTTCCTACGAGCAGTACTTC
-,TRBV10-3,TRBD1,TRBJ2-2,CATIGQGAGELFF,TGTGCCACCATTGGACAGGGGGCCGGGGAGCTGTTTTTT
-,TRBV27,-,TRBJ1-1,CASSVGGNTEAFF,TGTGCCAGCAGTGTCGGAGGGAACACTGAAGCTTTCTTT
-,TRBV7-6,TRBD1,TRBJ1-4,CASSPRQGTNEKLFF,TGTGCCAGCAGCCCCCGACAGGGTACTAATGAAAAACTGTTTTTT
-,TRBV29-1,-,TRBJ2-1,CSARVGEQFF,TGCAGCGCCCGGGTGGGTGAGCAGTTCTTC
-,TRBV9,TRBD2,TRBJ2-1,CASSSTTGLAGGGSYNEQFF,TGTGCCAGCAGCTCAACCACGGGACTAGCGGGGGGCGGCTCCTACAATGAGCAGTTCTTC
once,TRBV2,-,TRBJ2-3,CASSEVTSTDTQYF,TGTGCCAGCAGTGAGGTAACTAGCACAGATACGCAGTATTTT
-,TRBV5-4,TRBD2,TRBJ2-7,CASSQGLAWDEQYF,TGTGCCAGCAGCCAGGGACTAGCGTGGGACGAGCAGTACTTC
-,TRBV5-1,-,TRBJ1-2,CASSLVDSYGYTF,TGCGCCAGCAGCTTGGTGGACTCCTATGGCTACACCTTC
-,TRBV6-6,-,TRBJ1-1,CASDTGNTEAFF,TGTGCCAGCGACACAGGGAACACTGAAGCTTTCTTT
once,TRBV6-5,TRBD1,TRBJ2-2,CASSRQGSGELFF,TGTGCCAGCAGCCGACAGGGGTCCGGGGAGCTGTTTTTT
once,TRBV21-1,-,TRBJ1-3,CASSKGARNTIYF,TGTGCCAGCAGCAAAGGGGCTAGAAACACCATATATTTT
-,TRBV12-5,TRBD2,TRBJ2-7,CASGGKLAGSFEQYF,TGTGCTAGTGGGGGAAAACTAGCGGGGTCCTTCGAGCAGTACTTC